This T cell receptor beta chain was observed in a study of blood T cell repertoires in COVID-19. Background on the study: The analysed material was cDNA or gDNA that came from T cells, B-cell-depleted T cells, or PBMCs.

Authors' analysis steps: For nucleated cells, counts were estimated from reference gene primer amplification. Method: immunoSEQ multiplex PCR; TCRdb's copy keeps in-frame clones and lacks some. From that table come the V and J calls and clone size; the DNA was used to work out D and trimming. The table has approximately 65,000 clones, approximately 93% seen once. The germline V gene encodes CDR1 MNHEY and CDR2 SVGEGT. V was clipped by 6 bases and J by 1 base, with 16 bases between them. This CDR3 is 15 amino acids long. The sequencing input was peripheral blood. This TCR derives from a man in his 70s with active COVID-19. The V and J genes are TRBV6-2 or TRBV6-3 and TRBJ2-7; no clear D. CDR3 amino acids: CASSAWARTSYEQYF. In nucleotides, the CDR3 is TGTGCCAGCAGCGCGTGGGCGAGAACGTCCTACGAGCAGTACTTC.